This T cell receptor beta chain was observed in a study of blood T cell repertoires in COVID-19. Overall study: The United States, Italy and Spain supplied acute and convalescent COVID-19 samples. T cells, B-cell-depleted T cells, or PBMCs supplied cDNA or gDNA.

V was clipped by 3 bases and J by 8 bases, with 11 bases between them. CDR3 length: 14 residues. Germline CDR1 KGHSH, CDR2 LQKENI. Original handling: Estimated nucleated cell counts came from reference gene primer amplification. The repertoire was sequenced with immunoSEQ multiplex PCR; TCRdb's copy has only in-frame clones and lacks some. That table gives V, J and clone size, and the DNA gave D and trimming. Of approximately 150,000 clones in the sample, roughly 88% were seen once. This receptor was taken from a woman in her 50s in a cohort sampled during active or convalescent COVID-19. The rearrangement uses TRBV18 and TRBJ1-6; maybe TRBD1 (6 bases). The sequencing input was peripheral blood. CDR3 residues: CASSPSHRDSPLHF. The CDR3 bases are TGTGCCAGCTCACCGTCCCACAGGGATTCACCCCTCCACTTT.